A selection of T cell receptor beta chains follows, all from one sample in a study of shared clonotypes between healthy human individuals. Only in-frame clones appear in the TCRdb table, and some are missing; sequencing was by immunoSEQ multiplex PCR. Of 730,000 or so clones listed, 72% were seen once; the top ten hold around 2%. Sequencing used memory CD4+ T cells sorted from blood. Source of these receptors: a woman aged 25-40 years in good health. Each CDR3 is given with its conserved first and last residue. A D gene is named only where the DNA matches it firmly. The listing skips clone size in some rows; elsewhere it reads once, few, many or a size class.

TGTGCCAGCAGTGAACCGGACAGGGTAGGTGATAACTATGGCTACACCTTC,CASSEPDRVGDNYGYTF,TRBJ1-2,TRBV25-1,.,TRBD1
TGCGCCAGCAGCTTGGCCCCTAGCGGGATGGGGGGTGAGCAGTTCTTC,CASSLAPSGMGGEQFF,TRBJ2-1,TRBV5-1,.,TRBD2
TGTGCCAGCAGTGCCAGACTAGCGGGAAGTAGCACAGATACGCAGTATTTT,CASSARLAGSSTDTQYF,TRBJ2-3,TRBV2,.,TRBD2
TGTGCCAGCAGTTTGTGGCAGGGACTAGCGGAAGACAATGAGCAGTTCTTC,CASSLWQGLAEDNEQFF,TRBJ2-1,TRBV28,.,TRBD2
TGCGCCAGCAGCTTGGTATCAGGGTTTGGAGAGACCCAGTACTTC,CASSLVSGFGETQYF,TRBJ2-5,TRBV5-1,.,.
TGTGCCAGCTCACCCCCGGCCCGGCAGGGGGGTCTCTACGAGCAGTACTTC,CASSPPARQGGLYEQYF,TRBJ2-7,TRBV18,.,.
TGTGCCAGCAGCTCGGGGGTTGGACGAACCCAGTACTTC,CASSSGVGRTQYF,TRBJ2-7,TRBV7-9,.,.
TGCGCCAGCAGCCCTTGGCAGGGGACTGAAGCTTTCTTT,CASSPWQGTEAFF,TRBJ1-1,TRBV5-1,.,.
TGCAGCGTTGTGGGGGACTATGGCTACACCTTC,CSVVGDYGYTF,TRBJ1-2,TRBV29-1,few,.
TGTGCCAGCTCACCATTCAACAGGGATTCTGGAAACACCATATATTTT,CASSPFNRDSGNTIYF,TRBJ1-3,TRBV18,.,.
TGTGCCAGCAGCCCGCAACGGCGCGGGAGTGAGACCCAGTACTTC,CASSPQRRGSETQYF,TRBJ2-5,TRBV7-6,.,TRBD2
TGTGCCAGCAGTTCTCTTACACGGACGGTGAACACTGAAGCTTTCTTT,CASSSLTRTVNTEAFF,TRBJ1-1,TRBV6-5,.,.
TGTGCCAGCATCCTATTGGGGGGTAATCAAGAGACCCAGTACTTC,CASILLGGNQETQYF,TRBJ2-5,TRBV5-6,.,.
TGTGCCAGCGGGGGACAAACCATGGCCTACGAGCAGTACTTC,CASGGQTMAYEQYF,TRBJ2-7,TRBV7-8,once,.
TGTGCCAGTAAATCTAGCGGGAGAACAGATACGCAGTATTTT,CASKSSGRTDTQYF,TRBJ2-3,TRBV19,once,TRBD2
TGTGCCAGCAGGCCGACGGCCGTTGCCAATCAGCCCCAGCATTTT,CASRPTAVANQPQHF,TRBJ1-5,TRBV7-2,few,.
TGTGCCAGCAGCCAAGGGGGACAGGGGGCCGGCGAGCAGTACTTC,CASSQGGQGAGEQYF,TRBJ2-7,TRBV4-2,.,TRBD1
TGTGCCAGCTCACCACAGACGCTCCGGAGCCCTGAAGCTTTCTTT,CASSPQTLRSPEAFF,TRBJ1-1,TRBV18,.,.
TGTGCCAGTAGGGGGACGGGAACCTACGAGCAGTACTTC,CASRGTGTYEQYF,TRBJ2-7,TRBV19,.,.
TGTGCCAGCAGCGATCTGACTAGCAAAGGGAACAATGAGCAGTTCTTC,CASSDLTSKGNNEQFF,TRBJ2-1,TRBV9,.,TRBD2
TGTGCCTGGAGGCAGGGGGCCGGAGAGACCCAGTACTTC,CAWRQGAGETQYF,TRBJ2-5,TRBV30,.,TRBD1
TGTGCCAGCAGCACAACGACAGGGGGCCCCTTCGCTGAAGCTTTCTTT,CASSTTTGGPFAEAFF,TRBJ1-1,TRBV13,few,TRBD1
TGCGCCAGCAGCTTTTCGGGGCCCTCCTACGAGCAGTACTTC,CASSFSGPSYEQYF,TRBJ2-7,TRBV5-1,.,.
TGTGCCAGCAGCTTGGTCGGGGGAGGGACTGGAAACACCATATATTTT,CASSLVGGGTGNTIYF,TRBJ1-3,TRBV5-4,few,.
TGTGCCAGCAGCCGACCCGGAGGGGATGACTACGAGCAGTACTTC,CASSRPGGDDYEQYF,TRBJ2-7,TRBV5-4,.,.
TGCGCCAGCAAACGGACAGCCTACAATGAGCAGTTCTTC,CASKRTAYNEQFF,TRBJ2-1,TRBV10-2,.,.
TGCGCCAGCAGCCCCGACAGGGAGTACAATGAGCAGTTCTTC,CASSPDREYNEQFF,TRBJ2-1,TRBV5-1,.,TRBD1
TGTGCCAGCACTCTCGAGCAGTTCTTC,CASTLEQFF,TRBJ2-1,TRBV11-2,.,.
TGCAGCGTTGTGAGGCCTGGATTTGGTCGGGTTAATGAGCAGTTCTTC,CSVVRPGFGRVNEQFF,TRBJ2-1,TRBV29-1,.,.
TGTGCCATCAGTGAGGCCACAGCTTACGAGCAGTACTTC,CAISEATAYEQYF,TRBJ2-7,TRBV10-3,.,.
TGTGCCAGCAGCCGGACAGGGGGCACCGGGGAGCTGTTTTTT,CASSRTGGTGELFF,TRBJ2-2,TRBV25-1,.,TRBD1
TGTGCCAGTAGTTTAGAGAACACCGGGGAGCTGTTTTTT,CASSLENTGELFF,TRBJ2-2,TRBV19,once,.
TGTGCCAGCAGCTTAACCGGGACTAGGGTAGATGAGCAGTTCTTC,CASSLTGTRVDEQFF,TRBJ2-1,TRBV13,.,TRBD2
TGTGCCAGCTCACGCGGAGGTGCAACTAATGAAAAACTGTTTTTT,CASSRGGATNEKLFF,TRBJ1-4,TRBV18,once,.
TGTGCCAGCAGCCAAGATTGGACTATCGGGGAGCTGTTTTTT,CASSQDWTIGELFF,TRBJ2-2,TRBV4-2,few,.
TGTGCCAGCAAGAGGGGCCAAGGGACCTACGAGCAGTACTTC,CASKRGQGTYEQYF,TRBJ2-7,TRBV6-5,.,.
TGTGCCAGCAGTCCTACAGGGGGCCTCCCCTACGAGCAGTACTTC,CASSPTGGLPYEQYF,TRBJ2-7,TRBV6-5,.,TRBD1
TGCGCCAGCAGCTTATCCACAACTGGGGCCAACGTCCTGACTTTC,CASSLSTTGANVLTF,TRBJ2-6,TRBV5-1,.,.
TGTGCCAGCAGCGCGGGAGGGACTACCCGGTTGAATGAGCAGTTCTTC,CASSAGGTTRLNEQFF,TRBJ2-1,TRBV7-2,.,TRBD2
TGTGCCAGCAGCTTGGCCGGCGGGACCTACAATGAGCAGTTCTTC,CASSLAGGTYNEQFF,TRBJ2-1,TRBV5-4,.,.
TGTGCCAGCAGCATGGCCGGGGAGAACTACGAGCAGTACTTC,CASSMAGENYEQYF,TRBJ2-7,TRBV5-4,.,.
TGTGCCAGCAGCCCGGGACTAGCGGGAGTCTCTTTTTCCTACGAGCAGTACTTC,CASSPGLAGVSFSYEQYF,TRBJ2-7,TRBV11-2,once,TRBD2
TGTGCCAGCAGCTCAGGGGCCTTCTCTGGAAACACCATATATTTT,CASSSGAFSGNTIYF,TRBJ1-3,TRBV7-9,.,.
TGTGCCAGCAGCGCATTCATAGTGAACACTGAAGCTTTCTTT,CASSAFIVNTEAFF,TRBJ1-1,TRBV7-9,.,.
TGTGCCAGCAGCTCACTTTTTGAGGGGGGTCGGCCCCAGCATTTT,CASSSLFEGGRPQHF,TRBJ1-5,TRBV7-2,.,.
TGTGCCAGCAGCTTAGGAGGACGCGGGAGGACCTACAATGAGCAGTTCTTC,CASSLGGRGRTYNEQFF,TRBJ2-1,TRBV7-9,.,TRBD2
TGTGCCAGCAGTGGGGGGAGGGGACGCCAAGAGACCCAGTACTTC,CASSGGRGRQETQYF,TRBJ2-5,TRBV28,.,TRBD2
TGTGCCAGCAGCGTAGGTCCTAGCACAGATACGCAGTATTTT,CASSVGPSTDTQYF,TRBJ2-3,TRBV9,.,.
TGTGCCAGCAGCGTAGGTCGGACTCTCGCCTACGAGCAGTACTTC,CASSVGRTLAYEQYF,TRBJ2-7,TRBV9,.,.
TGTGCCAGCAGGGGGGAGACAGGGAAAAATCAGCCCCAGCATTTT,CASRGETGKNQPQHF,TRBJ1-5,TRBV5-6,few,TRBD1
TGTGCCAGCAGCTTCCGGGACAGGGGAAGAGATACGCAGTATTTT,CASSFRDRGRDTQYF,TRBJ2-3,TRBV7-8,.,TRBD1
TGCGCCAGCAGCTTTAGCGGGCCCTCGGTTAATGAGCAGTTCTTC,CASSFSGPSVNEQFF,TRBJ2-1,TRBV5-1,.,TRBD2
TGTGCCAGCAGTTATCTGGCTACCGAGGGTAATCAGCCCCAGCATTTT,CASSYLATEGNQPQHF,TRBJ1-5,TRBV6-5,.,.
TGTGCCAGCAGCCTGGGACAGGAGTCTGGGGCCAACGTCCTGACTTTC,CASSLGQESGANVLTF,TRBJ2-6,TRBV5-4,few,TRBD1
TGTGCCAGCAGCCTGGGACTTCAAGGGGAGACCCAGTACTTC,CASSLGLQGETQYF,TRBJ2-5,TRBV11-3,.,.